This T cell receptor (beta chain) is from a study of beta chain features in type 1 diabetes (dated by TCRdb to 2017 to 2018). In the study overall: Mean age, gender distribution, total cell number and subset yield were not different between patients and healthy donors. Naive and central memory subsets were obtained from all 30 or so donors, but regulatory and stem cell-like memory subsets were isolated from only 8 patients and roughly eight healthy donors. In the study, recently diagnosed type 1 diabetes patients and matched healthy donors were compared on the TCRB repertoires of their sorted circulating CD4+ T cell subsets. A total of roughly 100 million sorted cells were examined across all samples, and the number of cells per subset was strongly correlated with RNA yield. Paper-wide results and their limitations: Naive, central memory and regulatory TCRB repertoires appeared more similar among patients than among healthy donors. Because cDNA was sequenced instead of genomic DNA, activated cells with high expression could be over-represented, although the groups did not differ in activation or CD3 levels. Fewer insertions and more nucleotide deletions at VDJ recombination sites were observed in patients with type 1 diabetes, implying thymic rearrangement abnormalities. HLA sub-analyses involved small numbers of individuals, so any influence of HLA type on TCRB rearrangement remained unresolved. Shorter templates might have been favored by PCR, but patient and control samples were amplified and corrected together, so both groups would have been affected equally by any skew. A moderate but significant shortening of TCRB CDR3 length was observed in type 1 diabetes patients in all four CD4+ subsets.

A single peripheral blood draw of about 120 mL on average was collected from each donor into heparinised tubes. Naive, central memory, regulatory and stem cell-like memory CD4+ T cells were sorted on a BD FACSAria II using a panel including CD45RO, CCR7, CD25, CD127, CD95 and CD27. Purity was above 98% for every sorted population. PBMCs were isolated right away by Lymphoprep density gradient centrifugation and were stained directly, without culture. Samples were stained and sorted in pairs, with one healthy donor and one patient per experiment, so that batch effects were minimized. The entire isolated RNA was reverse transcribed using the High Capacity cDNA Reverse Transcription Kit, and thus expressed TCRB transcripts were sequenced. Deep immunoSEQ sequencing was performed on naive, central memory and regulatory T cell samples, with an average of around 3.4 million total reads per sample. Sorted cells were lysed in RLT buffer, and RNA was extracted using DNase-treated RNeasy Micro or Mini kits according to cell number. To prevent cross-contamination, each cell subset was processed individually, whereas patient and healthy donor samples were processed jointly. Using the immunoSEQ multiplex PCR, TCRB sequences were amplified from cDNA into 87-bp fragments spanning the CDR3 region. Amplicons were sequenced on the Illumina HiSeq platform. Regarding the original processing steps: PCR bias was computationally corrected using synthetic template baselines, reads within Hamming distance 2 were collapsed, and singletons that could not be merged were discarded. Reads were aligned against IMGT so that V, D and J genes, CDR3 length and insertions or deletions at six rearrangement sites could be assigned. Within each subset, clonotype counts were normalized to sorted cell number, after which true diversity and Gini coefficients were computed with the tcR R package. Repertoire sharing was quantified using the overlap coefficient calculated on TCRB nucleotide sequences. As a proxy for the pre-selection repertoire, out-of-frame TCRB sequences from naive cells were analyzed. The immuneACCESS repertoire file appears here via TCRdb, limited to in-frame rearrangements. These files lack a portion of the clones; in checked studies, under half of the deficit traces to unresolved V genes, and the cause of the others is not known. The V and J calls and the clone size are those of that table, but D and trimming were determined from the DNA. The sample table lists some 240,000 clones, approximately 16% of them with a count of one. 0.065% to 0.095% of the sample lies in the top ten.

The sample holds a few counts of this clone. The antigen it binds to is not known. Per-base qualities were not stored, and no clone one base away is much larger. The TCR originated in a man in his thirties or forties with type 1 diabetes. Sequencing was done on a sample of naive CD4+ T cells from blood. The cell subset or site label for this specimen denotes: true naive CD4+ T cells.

The bases are TGTGCCAGCAGCGAACGTCCGCCGGATACGCAGTATTTT. This sequence encodes CASSERPPDTQYF. In this chain, TRBV11-1 is recombined with TRBJ2-3; no D gene call is confident. The CDR3 measures 13 amino acids from cysteine to phenylalanine. Only the CDR3 DNA is retained, 39 bases long and in frame from the first base. A distance of 12 bases separates the germline ends of V and J, which lose 5 bases and 6 bases respectively. CDR1 SGHAT and CDR2 FQDESV are derived from the germline V gene (reference sequence).